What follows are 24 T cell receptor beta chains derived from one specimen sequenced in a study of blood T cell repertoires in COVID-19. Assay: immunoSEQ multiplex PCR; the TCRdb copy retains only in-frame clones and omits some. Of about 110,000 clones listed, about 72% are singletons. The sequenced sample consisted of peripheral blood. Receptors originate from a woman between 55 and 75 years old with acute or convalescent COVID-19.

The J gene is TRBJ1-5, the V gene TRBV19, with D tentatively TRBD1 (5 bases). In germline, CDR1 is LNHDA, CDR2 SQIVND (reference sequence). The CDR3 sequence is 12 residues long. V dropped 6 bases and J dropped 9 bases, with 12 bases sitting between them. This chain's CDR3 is CASRTVGWPQHF. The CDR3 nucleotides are TGTGCCAGTAGGACAGTAGGGTGGCCCCAGCATTTT.

The CDR3 DNA follows: TGCGCCAGCAGCCAAGACGGGGGAAGATCGGGTCAGCCCCAGCATTTT. Translated: CASSQDGGRSGQPQHF. The gene calls are TRBV4-3 and TRBJ1-5, with TRBD1 as a possible D gene (5 bases). CDR1 is LGHNA, CDR2 YSLEER, per germline. CDR3 length: 16 amino acids. Trimming cost V 0 bases and J 6 bases, with 15 bases left between them.

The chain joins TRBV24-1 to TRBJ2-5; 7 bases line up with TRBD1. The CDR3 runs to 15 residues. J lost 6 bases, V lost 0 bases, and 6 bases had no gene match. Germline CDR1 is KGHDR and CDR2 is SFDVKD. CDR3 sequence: CATSDLTGDDKTQYF. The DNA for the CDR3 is TGTGCCACCAGTGATTTGACAGGGGATGACAAGACCCAGTACTTC.

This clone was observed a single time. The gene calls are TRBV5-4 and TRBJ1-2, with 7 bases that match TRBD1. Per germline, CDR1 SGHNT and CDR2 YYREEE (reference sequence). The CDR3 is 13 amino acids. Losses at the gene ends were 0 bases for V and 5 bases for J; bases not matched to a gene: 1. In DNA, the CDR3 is TGTGCCAGCAGCTTGGCGACAGGGTATGGCTACACCTTC. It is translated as CASSLATGYGYTF.

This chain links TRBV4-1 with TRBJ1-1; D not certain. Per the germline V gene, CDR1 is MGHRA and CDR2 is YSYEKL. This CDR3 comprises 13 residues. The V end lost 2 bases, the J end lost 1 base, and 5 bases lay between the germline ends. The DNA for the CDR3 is TGCGCCAGCAGCCAACCCGGGAACACTGAAGCTTTCTTT. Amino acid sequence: CASSQPGNTEAFF.

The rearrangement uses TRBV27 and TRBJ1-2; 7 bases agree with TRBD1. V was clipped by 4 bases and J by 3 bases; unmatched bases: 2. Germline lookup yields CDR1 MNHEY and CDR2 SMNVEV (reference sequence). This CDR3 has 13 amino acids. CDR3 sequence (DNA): TGTGCCAGCAGTTCCAGGGGGGACTATGGCTACACCTTC. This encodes CASSSRGDYGYTF.

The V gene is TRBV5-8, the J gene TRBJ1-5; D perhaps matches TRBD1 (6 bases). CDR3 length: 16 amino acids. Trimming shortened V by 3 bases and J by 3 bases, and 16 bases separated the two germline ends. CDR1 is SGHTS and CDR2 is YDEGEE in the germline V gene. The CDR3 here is CASSSDRRGDNQPQHF. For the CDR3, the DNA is TGTGCCAGCAGCTCCGACAGGAGAGGCGACAATCAGCCCCAGCATTTT.

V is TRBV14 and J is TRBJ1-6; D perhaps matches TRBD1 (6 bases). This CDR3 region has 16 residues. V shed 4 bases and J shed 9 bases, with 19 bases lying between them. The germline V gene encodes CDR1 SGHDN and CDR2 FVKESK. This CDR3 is CASSPTGGVKGSPLHF. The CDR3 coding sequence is TGTGCCAGCAGCCCGACAGGCGGTGTTAAGGGTTCACCCCTCCACTTT. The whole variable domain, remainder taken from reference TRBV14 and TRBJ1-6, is EAGVTQFPSHSVIEKGQTVTLRCDPISGHDNLYWYRRVMGKEIKFLLHFVKESKQDESGMPNNRFLAERTGGTYSTLKVQPAELEDSGVYFCASSPTGGVKGSPLHFGNGTRLTVT.

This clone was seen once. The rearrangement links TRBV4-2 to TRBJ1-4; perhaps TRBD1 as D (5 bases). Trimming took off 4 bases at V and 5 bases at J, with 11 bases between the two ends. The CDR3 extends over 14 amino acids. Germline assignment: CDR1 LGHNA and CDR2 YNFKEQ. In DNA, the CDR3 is TGTGCCAGCAGCCCGGACAAAATGAATGAAAAACTGTTTTTT. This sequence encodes CASSPDKMNEKLFF.

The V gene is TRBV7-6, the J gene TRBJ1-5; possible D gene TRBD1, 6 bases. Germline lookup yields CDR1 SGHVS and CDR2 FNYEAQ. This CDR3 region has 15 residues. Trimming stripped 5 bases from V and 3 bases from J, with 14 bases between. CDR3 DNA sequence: TGTGCCAGCAGCCCTGATACAGGGATCAATCAGCCCCAGCATTTT. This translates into CASSPDTGINQPQHF.

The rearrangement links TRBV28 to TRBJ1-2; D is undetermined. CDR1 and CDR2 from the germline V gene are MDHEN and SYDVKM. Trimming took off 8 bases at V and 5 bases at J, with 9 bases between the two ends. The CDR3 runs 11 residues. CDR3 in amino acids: CASGDSYGYTF. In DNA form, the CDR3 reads TGTGCCAGCGGAGATTCTTATGGCTACACCTTC.

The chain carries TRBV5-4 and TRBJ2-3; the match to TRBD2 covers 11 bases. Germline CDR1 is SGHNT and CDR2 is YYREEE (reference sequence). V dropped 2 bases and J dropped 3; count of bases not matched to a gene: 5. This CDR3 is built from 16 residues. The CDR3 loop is CASSLRIAGGTDTQYF. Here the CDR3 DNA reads TGTGCCAGCAGCTTACGTATAGCGGGGGGGACAGATACGCAGTATTTT.

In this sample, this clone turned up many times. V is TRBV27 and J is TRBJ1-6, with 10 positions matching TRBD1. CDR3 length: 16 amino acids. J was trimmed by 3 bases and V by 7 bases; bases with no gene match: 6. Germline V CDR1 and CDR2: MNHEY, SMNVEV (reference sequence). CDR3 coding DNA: TGTGCCAGCAAAACCGGGACAGGGGACTATAATTCACCCCTCCACTTT. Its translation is CASKTGTGDYNSPLHF.

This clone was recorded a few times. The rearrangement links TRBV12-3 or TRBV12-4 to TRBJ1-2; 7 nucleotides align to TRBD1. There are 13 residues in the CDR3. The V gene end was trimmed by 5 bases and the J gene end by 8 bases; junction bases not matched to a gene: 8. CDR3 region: CASSPDRFRGYTF. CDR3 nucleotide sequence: TGTGCCAGCAGTCCGGACAGGTTTAGAGGCTACACCTTC.

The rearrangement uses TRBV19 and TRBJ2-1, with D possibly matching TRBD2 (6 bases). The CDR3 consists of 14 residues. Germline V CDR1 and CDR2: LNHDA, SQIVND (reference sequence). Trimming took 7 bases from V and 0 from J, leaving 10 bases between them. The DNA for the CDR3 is TGTGCCAGTATTGGCGGGGACTCCTACAATGAGCAGTTCTTC. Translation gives CASIGGDSYNEQFF.

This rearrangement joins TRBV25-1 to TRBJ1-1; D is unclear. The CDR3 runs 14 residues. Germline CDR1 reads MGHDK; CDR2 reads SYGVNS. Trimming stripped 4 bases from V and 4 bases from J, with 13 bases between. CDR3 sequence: CASSVGSPGTEAFF. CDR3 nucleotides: TGTGCCAGCAGTGTGGGTAGTCCGGGCACTGAAGCTTTCTTT.

The CDR3 DNA is TGTGCCAGCAGTGGAGAGCGGGGGGGCCGGGACATTCAGTACTTC. Encoded protein: CASSGERGGRDIQYF. The J gene is TRBJ2-4, the V gene TRBV2, with 10 bases aligning to TRBD2. This CDR3 comprises 15 residues. With 4 bases clipped from V and 8 bases from J, the junction kept 8 bases outside the gene matches. CDR1 is SNHLY and CDR2 is FYNNEI in the germline V gene.

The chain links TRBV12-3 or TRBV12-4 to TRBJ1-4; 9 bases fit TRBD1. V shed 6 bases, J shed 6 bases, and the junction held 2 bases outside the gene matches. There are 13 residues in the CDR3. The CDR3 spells CASSRDRDEKLFF. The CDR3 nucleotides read TGTGCCAGCAGCCGGGACAGGGATGAAAAACTGTTTTTT.

CDR3 region: CASNTQGRPYGYTF. The CDR3 DNA reads TGTGCCAGCAATACACAGGGGCGCCCCTATGGCTACACCTTC. The chain employs TRBV6-5 and TRBJ1-2; 7 bases fit TRBD1. Trimming cost V 7 bases and J 4 bases; bases outside gene matches: 9. The CDR3 is 14 residues long. CDR1 and CDR2 from the germline V gene are MNHEY and SVGAGI.

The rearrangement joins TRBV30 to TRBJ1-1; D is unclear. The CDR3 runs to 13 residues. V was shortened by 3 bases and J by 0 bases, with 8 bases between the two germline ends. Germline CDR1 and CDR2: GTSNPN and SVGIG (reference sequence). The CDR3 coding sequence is TGTGCCTGGAGAGGGAGCATGAACACTGAAGCTTTCTTT. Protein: CAWRGSMNTEAFF.

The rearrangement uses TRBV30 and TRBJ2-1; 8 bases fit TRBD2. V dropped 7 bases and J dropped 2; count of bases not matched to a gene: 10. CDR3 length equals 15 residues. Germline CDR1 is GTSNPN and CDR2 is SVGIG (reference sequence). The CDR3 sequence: CALKRGLVPYNEQFF. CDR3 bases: TGTGCCTTGAAACGGGGACTAGTACCCTACAATGAGCAGTTCTTC.

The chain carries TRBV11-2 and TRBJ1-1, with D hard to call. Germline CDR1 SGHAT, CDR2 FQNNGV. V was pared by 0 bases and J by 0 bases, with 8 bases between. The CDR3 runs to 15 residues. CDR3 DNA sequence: TGTGCCAGCAGCTTAGATCCCTCAGTGAACACTGAAGCTTTCTTT. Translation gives CASSLDPSVNTEAFF.

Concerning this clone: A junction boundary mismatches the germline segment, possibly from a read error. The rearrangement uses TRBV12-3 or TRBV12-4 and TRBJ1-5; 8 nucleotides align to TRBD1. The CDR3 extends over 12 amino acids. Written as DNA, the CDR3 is TGTGCCAGCAGCGCCTCCAGGGGGCGTTTATACTTT. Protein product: CASSASRGRLYF.

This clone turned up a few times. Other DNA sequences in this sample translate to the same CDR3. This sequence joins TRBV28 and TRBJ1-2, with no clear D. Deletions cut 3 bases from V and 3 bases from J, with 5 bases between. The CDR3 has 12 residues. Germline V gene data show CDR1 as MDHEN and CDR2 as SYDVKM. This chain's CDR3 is CASSLSDYGYTF. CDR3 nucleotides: TGTGCCAGCAGTTTGAGTGACTATGGCTACACCTTC.